The T cell receptor (beta chain) under discussion was sequenced for a study of regulatory T cells in long-lasting Graves disease. This CDR3 comprises 14 residues. J gave up 7 bases and V 6 bases, and 10 bases lay outside the gene matches. In germline, CDR1 is MNHNS, CDR2 SASEGT. This clonotype appeared once. Just one base apart from a much larger clone, this may be a read error. Arm-PCR with iRepertoire HTBI primers amplified the CDR3 regions for these TCR beta libraries. TCRdb reanalysed the multiplex PCR reads using MiXCR and keeps one entry per CDR3 protein. The table shows about 610,000 distinct CDR3 sequences, with about 16% occurring only once. Time point described: newly diagnosed GD, antithyroid drugs for less than 3 months. Following extraction of RNA from PBMCs, that RNA was used to make the TCR library. The same sample was also studied in work on T cells in Graves' hyperthyroidism and ophthalmopathy. That investigation notes: Onset of ophthalmopathy came a median around 6.5 months after the model predicted it.

The chain links TRBV6-1 to TRBJ1-2; TRBD1 aligns across 8 bases. The clonotype originates from a young man with Graves disease. The starting material was peripheral blood mononuclear cells (PBMCs), obtained at new diagnosis, from a patient treated with antithyroid drugs. The CDR3, as DNA: TGTGCCAGCAGCGCGTACGGGCAGGGGGCTGGCTACACCTTC. This sequence encodes CASSAYGQGAGYTF.